This entry describes one T cell receptor (beta chain). The data stem from a study of blood T cell repertoires in COVID-19. Produced via immunoSEQ multiplex PCR; TCRdb's table is partial and in-frame only. In the table there are around 220,000 clones, approximately 90% of which are singletons. V dropped 6 bases and J dropped 4; count of bases not matched to a gene: 8. Germline lookup yields CDR1 SGHRS and CDR2 YFSETQ. The CDR3 consists of 16 residues. The specimen was PBMCs or T cells enriched from blood (not recorded which). This chain connects TRBV5-1 to TRBJ2-1; 12 positions match TRBD2. The receptor's source is a woman between 18 and 29 years old who had recovered from COVID-19. The CDR3 nucleotides are TGCGCCAGCACCCGCAGGACTAGCGGGATGTACAATGAGCAGTTCTTC. It codes for CASTRRTSGMYNEQFF.